Listed below are T cell receptor beta chains from one sample, sequenced in a study of blood T cell repertoires in COVID-19. Generated by immunoSEQ multiplex PCR, the TCRdb table keeps only in-frame clones and is missing some. The sample contains about 120,000 clones, roughly four fifths of which appear only once. The sequencing sample was made of peripheral blood. The receptors were gathered from a human donor in a cohort sampled during active COVID-19. Each CDR3 is given with its conserved first and last residue. Each record gives: CDR3 DNA, CDR3 protein, D gene, clone size, J gene, V gene. The D gene is left open where the match is weak. Clone size is given for some rows only: seen once, a few or many times, or a class if the clone is expanded.

cdr3_nt: TGCGCCAGCAGCCAACCCGGGACAGGACCTGAAGCTTTCTTT; cdr3_aa: CASSQPGTGPEAFF; d_call: TRBD1; clone_size: NA; j_call: TRBJ1-1; v_call: TRBV4-1
cdr3_nt: TGTGCCAGCAGCTCGACAGCCAATCAGCCCCAGCATTTT; cdr3_aa: CASSSTANQPQHF; d_call: NA; clone_size: NA; j_call: TRBJ1-5; v_call: TRBV7-2
cdr3_nt: TGTGCCAGCAGCCGCCCGGGAGGAGCTAACTATGGCTACACCTTC; cdr3_aa: CASSRPGGANYGYTF; d_call: NA; clone_size: NA; j_call: TRBJ1-2; v_call: TRBV5-5
cdr3_nt: TGTGCCAGCTCACCACAGGCGGGAGGGCCGTTCGGGGAGCTGTTTTTT; cdr3_aa: CASSPQAGGPFGELFF; d_call: TRBD2; clone_size: NA; j_call: TRBJ2-2; v_call: TRBV18
cdr3_nt: TGTGCCAGCAGCCAACAGGGCAGAGGTAATGAAAAACTGTTTTTT; cdr3_aa: CASSQQGRGNEKLFF; d_call: NA; clone_size: NA; j_call: TRBJ1-4; v_call: TRBV9
cdr3_nt: TGTGCCAGCAGTGACGTAGGAGGACAGGGGGCAGGATCACCCCTCCACTTT; cdr3_aa: CASSDVGGQGAGSPLHF; d_call: TRBD1; clone_size: NA; j_call: TRBJ1-6; v_call: TRBV6-1
cdr3_nt: TGTGCCAGCTCACCAGAGTCCATTCGAGAGACCCAGTACTTC; cdr3_aa: CASSPESIRETQYF; d_call: NA; clone_size: few; j_call: TRBJ2-5; v_call: TRBV18
cdr3_nt: TGTGCCAGCAGCCCATTGACCCGGGACAGAAATAGCAATCAGCCCCAGCATTTT; cdr3_aa: CASSPLTRDRNSNQPQHF; d_call: TRBD1; clone_size: NA; j_call: TRBJ1-5; v_call: TRBV7-9
cdr3_nt: TGTGCCAGCAGCGACTTACAGGGTTATAATTCACCCCTCCACTTT; cdr3_aa: CASSDLQGYNSPLHF; d_call: NA; clone_size: NA; j_call: TRBJ1-6; v_call: TRBV6-5
cdr3_nt: TGTGCCAGCCGGACTTTGGGACTAGCGGGAGACGAGCAGTACTTC; cdr3_aa: CASRTLGLAGDEQYF; d_call: TRBD2; clone_size: NA; j_call: TRBJ2-7; v_call: TRBV6-6
cdr3_nt: TGTGCCAGCAGTCCCCTCGACAGGGCCTACGAGCAGTACTTC; cdr3_aa: CASSPLDRAYEQYF; d_call: TRBD1; clone_size: once; j_call: TRBJ2-7; v_call: TRBV27
cdr3_nt: TGCGCCAGCAGTGAGCTGAGGAATTCACCCCTCCACTTT; cdr3_aa: CASSELRNSPLHF; d_call: NA; clone_size: few; j_call: TRBJ1-6; v_call: TRBV10-1
cdr3_nt: TGTGCCAGCAGTGAAGCAAGGGGGCATACAGATACGCAGTATTTT; cdr3_aa: CASSEARGHTDTQYF; d_call: TRBD1; clone_size: NA; j_call: TRBJ2-3; v_call: TRBV6-1
cdr3_nt: TGTGCCAGCACCGGAATTCCGGGACAGGGGGAAAACACAGATACGCAGTATTTT; cdr3_aa: CASTGIPGQGENTDTQYF; d_call: TRBD1; clone_size: NA; j_call: TRBJ2-3; v_call: TRBV2
cdr3_nt: TGTGCCAGCAGTCCCGACGGGGGGGCGGCTCCCCTCCACTTT; cdr3_aa: CASSPDGGAAPLHF; d_call: NA; clone_size: NA; j_call: TRBJ1-6; v_call: TRBV6-5
cdr3_nt: TGCGCCAGCAGCCAAGAGGTAGACGAGCAGTACTTC; cdr3_aa: CASSQEVDEQYF; d_call: NA; clone_size: NA; j_call: TRBJ2-7; v_call: TRBV4-1
cdr3_nt: TGTGCCAGCAGCGCGGTTAGCAATCAGCCCCAGCATTTT; cdr3_aa: CASSAVSNQPQHF; d_call: NA; clone_size: NA; j_call: TRBJ1-5; v_call: TRBV12-3/TRBV12-4
cdr3_nt: TGTGCCAGCAGCCAAGAGGCCGCAGATACGCAGTATTTT; cdr3_aa: CASSQEAADTQYF; d_call: NA; clone_size: NA; j_call: TRBJ2-3; v_call: TRBV4-2
cdr3_nt: TGCGCCAGCAGTCGCCCCCCCCGGAAGGGACACATGAACACTGAAGCTTTCTTT; cdr3_aa: CASSRPPRKGHMNTEAFF; d_call: NA; clone_size: NA; j_call: TRBJ1-1; v_call: TRBV23-1
cdr3_nt: TGCAGCGTTGAACAGGGGGTCACGGGCAATGAGCAGTTCTTC; cdr3_aa: CSVEQGVTGNEQFF; d_call: TRBD1; clone_size: NA; j_call: TRBJ2-1; v_call: TRBV29-1
cdr3_nt: TGCAGCGTTGAAGAAGGGGGGGCTGGGGCCAACGTCCTGACTTTC; cdr3_aa: CSVEEGGAGANVLTF; d_call: NA; clone_size: NA; j_call: TRBJ2-6; v_call: TRBV29-1
cdr3_nt: TGTGCTAGTGGTTTTAAGGGAGGGGGGAGCACTGAAGCTTTCTTT; cdr3_aa: CASGFKGGGSTEAFF; d_call: NA; clone_size: once; j_call: TRBJ1-1; v_call: TRBV12-5
cdr3_nt: TGTGCCAGCTCAACCAACAGGGACACTGAAGCTTTCTTT; cdr3_aa: CASSTNRDTEAFF; d_call: NA; clone_size: NA; j_call: TRBJ1-1; v_call: TRBV18
cdr3_nt: TGTGCCAGCAGCCTCTTGTCCCGGGGCACTGAAGCTTTCTTT; cdr3_aa: CASSLLSRGTEAFF; d_call: NA; clone_size: NA; j_call: TRBJ1-1; v_call: TRBV7-8
cdr3_nt: TGTGCCAGCAGCTCGGCACAGGGGAACACTGAAGCTTTCTTT; cdr3_aa: CASSSAQGNTEAFF; d_call: NA; clone_size: few; j_call: TRBJ1-1; v_call: TRBV13
cdr3_nt: TGTGCCAGCAGTTTACCCCAGCGGGAGGACTCCTACGAGCAGTACTTC; cdr3_aa: CASSLPQREDSYEQYF; d_call: TRBD2; clone_size: NA; j_call: TRBJ2-7; v_call: TRBV28
cdr3_nt: TGTGCTAGTGGTTTGGTAGGGGGACTAGCGGGCTACGAGCAGTACTTC; cdr3_aa: CASGLVGGLAGYEQYF; d_call: TRBD2; clone_size: NA; j_call: TRBJ2-7; v_call: TRBV12-5
cdr3_nt: TGTGCCAGCAGCTTGGGGGAGAAGGCTGAAGCTTTCTTT; cdr3_aa: CASSLGEKAEAFF; d_call: NA; clone_size: NA; j_call: TRBJ1-1; v_call: TRBV5-6
cdr3_nt: TGTGCCAGCAGCTTAGCCCAGGGGCGTTCACCCCTCCACTTT; cdr3_aa: CASSLAQGRSPLHF; d_call: NA; clone_size: NA; j_call: TRBJ1-6; v_call: TRBV11-2
cdr3_nt: TGCGCCAGCAGCTTGGCTACAGGTAATCAGCCCCAGCATTTT; cdr3_aa: CASSLATGNQPQHF; d_call: NA; clone_size: NA; j_call: TRBJ1-5; v_call: TRBV5-1
cdr3_nt: TGTGCCAGCAGCCCCTCGACTGTATACGAGCAGTACTTC; cdr3_aa: CASSPSTVYEQYF; d_call: NA; clone_size: NA; j_call: TRBJ2-7; v_call: TRBV7-9
cdr3_nt: TGTGCCAGCAGCCCGACAGGATTTAGCACAGATACGCAGTATTTT; cdr3_aa: CASSPTGFSTDTQYF; d_call: NA; clone_size: NA; j_call: TRBJ2-3; v_call: TRBV2
cdr3_nt: TGTGCCAGCAGTTCATTCCGGGCTAGCGGGTTCTACGAGCAGTACTTC; cdr3_aa: CASSSFRASGFYEQYF; d_call: TRBD2; clone_size: few; j_call: TRBJ2-7; v_call: TRBV27
cdr3_nt: TGTGCCAGCAGGAGACAGGGCCCTAATGAAAAACTGTTTTTT; cdr3_aa: CASRRQGPNEKLFF; d_call: TRBD1; clone_size: NA; j_call: TRBJ1-4; v_call: TRBV27
cdr3_nt: TGTGCCAGCAGTTACACCCCGGGGGGGGCGGGGGAGCAGTACTTC; cdr3_aa: CASSYTPGGAGEQYF; d_call: TRBD2; clone_size: few; j_call: TRBJ2-7; v_call: TRBV6-5
cdr3_nt: TGTGCCAGCTCACCGACCGGGACAGTTGCCTACGAGCAGTACTTC; cdr3_aa: CASSPTGTVAYEQYF; d_call: TRBD1; clone_size: NA; j_call: TRBJ2-7; v_call: TRBV18
cdr3_nt: TGTGCCAGCAGTGAACTGATGGCTAGCGGGGCCACCTACGAGCAGTACTTC; cdr3_aa: CASSELMASGATYEQYF; d_call: TRBD2; clone_size: few; j_call: TRBJ2-7; v_call: TRBV6-1
cdr3_nt: TGTGCCAGCAATATTTACGCGAGCTCCTACGAGCAGTACTTC; cdr3_aa: CASNIYASSYEQYF; d_call: NA; clone_size: NA; j_call: TRBJ2-7; v_call: TRBV2
cdr3_nt: TGCGCCAGCAGCTTGTACGGGACTAGCGGGAGGAGGGCCTACGAGCAGTACTTC; cdr3_aa: CASSLYGTSGRRAYEQYF; d_call: TRBD2; clone_size: NA; j_call: TRBJ2-7; v_call: TRBV5-1
cdr3_nt: TGTGCCAGCGCGCCCGGGCAGGGGGTCTACGAGCAGTACTTC; cdr3_aa: CASAPGQGVYEQYF; d_call: TRBD1; clone_size: NA; j_call: TRBJ2-7; v_call: TRBV5-4
cdr3_nt: TGTGCCAGCAGTCCGTTTTTGGAGGAGACCCAGTACTTC; cdr3_aa: CASSPFLEETQYF; d_call: NA; clone_size: NA; j_call: TRBJ2-5; v_call: TRBV27
cdr3_nt: TGTGCCAGCAGCCCCACCAACGGCCCGCGGGAGCAGTACTTC; cdr3_aa: CASSPTNGPREQYF; d_call: NA; clone_size: NA; j_call: TRBJ2-7; v_call: TRBV3-1/TRBV3-2
cdr3_nt: TGTGCCAGTAGCTCACCAGGGGGCTATTCACCCCTCCACTTT; cdr3_aa: CASSSPGGYSPLHF; d_call: TRBD1; clone_size: NA; j_call: TRBJ1-6; v_call: TRBV19
cdr3_nt: TGTGCCAGCAGTGATCGAAGGGGAGGGATCACAGATACGCAGTATTTT; cdr3_aa: CASSDRRGGITDTQYF; d_call: TRBD2; clone_size: NA; j_call: TRBJ2-3; v_call: TRBV25-1
cdr3_nt: TGTGCCAGTAGTAGTGGCGGGGGGCCAAGGGAGCAGTACTTC; cdr3_aa: CASSSGGGPREQYF; d_call: TRBD2; clone_size: NA; j_call: TRBJ2-7; v_call: TRBV19